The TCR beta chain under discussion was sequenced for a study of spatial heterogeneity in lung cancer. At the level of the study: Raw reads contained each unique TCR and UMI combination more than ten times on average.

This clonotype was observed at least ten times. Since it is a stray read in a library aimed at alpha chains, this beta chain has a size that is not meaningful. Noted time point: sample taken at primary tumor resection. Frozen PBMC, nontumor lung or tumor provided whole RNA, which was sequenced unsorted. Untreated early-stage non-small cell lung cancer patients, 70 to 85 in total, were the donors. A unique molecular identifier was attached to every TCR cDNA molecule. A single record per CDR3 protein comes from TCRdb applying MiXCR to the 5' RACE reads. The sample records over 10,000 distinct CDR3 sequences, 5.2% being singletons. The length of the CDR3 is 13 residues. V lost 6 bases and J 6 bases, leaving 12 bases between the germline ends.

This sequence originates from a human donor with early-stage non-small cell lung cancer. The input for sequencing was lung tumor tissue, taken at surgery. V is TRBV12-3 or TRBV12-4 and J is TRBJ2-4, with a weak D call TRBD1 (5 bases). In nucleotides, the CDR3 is TGTGCCAGCAGCCCTCAGGGCAGAAACATTCAGTACTTC. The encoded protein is CASSPQGRNIQYF.